This T cell receptor (beta chain) came from a study of blood T cell repertoires in COVID-19 (dated by TCRdb to 2019 to 2021). Study-level background: Samples covering the acute and convalescent phases of COVID-19 were provided by collaborators in the United States, Italy and Spain. The material from the prospective study consisted of cDNA or gDNA derived from T cells, B-cell-depleted T cells, or PBMCs. Subjects who had been exposed to COVID-19, were actively infected with it, or had recovered from it provided the deeply sampled blood TCRbeta repertoires that made up the dataset. The repertoires were released in a freely available public database meant as a resource for research on the immune response to SARS-CoV-2. The samples were drawn from two sources: the first 160 participants of the ongoing ImmuneRACE study, and over 950 subjects contributed by 6 global collaborators. Nearly every sample came with metadata listing a de-identified subject ID, COVID-19 status, age in years and sex. Where HLA class I and class II types were available, the types were taken from metadata supplied by the sample provider, not from assay-based typing. Here is what the overall study found, with its caveats: The quantity of clinical and demographic metadata differed by source and by participant and was supplied without curation.

TCRbeta CDR3 regions were amplified from genomic DNA by means of the immunoSEQ Assay, a bias-controlled multiplex PCR. In the authors' own workflow: Nucleated cell counts per sample were estimated from amplification of reference gene primers within the assay. Sequence reads were collapsed and filtered to measure the absolute abundance of every unique TCRbeta CDR3 rearrangement. For each sample, productive Simpson clonality was calculated as the square root of Simpson's diversity index across productive rearrangements. Here the immuneACCESS table is served through TCRdb, limited to in-frame sequences with V and J called. Missing clones are a known gap in these copies; in checked studies unresolved V genes cover under half, and the rest lacks a known reason. The V and J calls and clone size were taken over from that table, and D and trimming were inferred from the DNA. Recorded for this sample are 150,000 to 200,000 clones; roughly 84% of them occurred a single time. The ten largest clonotypes hold 8% to 11% of the sample.

Each collaborating institution followed its own protocols to collect whole blood in K2EDTA tubes. For TCRbeta analysis, collaborators shipped samples as frozen whole blood, isolated PBMCs, or DNA extracted from either of those sample types. Of note for this clone: The specificity of this receptor is unknown. Base-call qualities are not available, and no considerably larger clone is one nucleotide away.

V gives up 0 bases and J gives up 0 bases, and the segment between their germline ends measures 9 bases. The CDR3 has 16 amino acids, counting the end cysteine and phenylalanine. This entry keeps only the CDR3 DNA: 48 bases, framed from base 1. CDR1 and CDR2 were assigned from the germline V gene as SGDLS and YYNGEE. The specimen sequenced was peripheral blood. This receptor chain uses TRBV9 and TRBJ2-2; matching of 6 bases hints at TRBD2 as the D gene. The sequence was obtained from a woman of 80 years or more with active or convalescent COVID-19. The DNA is as follows: TGTGCCAGCAGCGTAGCTTCGGGGGCGAACACCGGGGAGCTGTTTTTT. This sequence encodes CASSVASGANTGELFF.